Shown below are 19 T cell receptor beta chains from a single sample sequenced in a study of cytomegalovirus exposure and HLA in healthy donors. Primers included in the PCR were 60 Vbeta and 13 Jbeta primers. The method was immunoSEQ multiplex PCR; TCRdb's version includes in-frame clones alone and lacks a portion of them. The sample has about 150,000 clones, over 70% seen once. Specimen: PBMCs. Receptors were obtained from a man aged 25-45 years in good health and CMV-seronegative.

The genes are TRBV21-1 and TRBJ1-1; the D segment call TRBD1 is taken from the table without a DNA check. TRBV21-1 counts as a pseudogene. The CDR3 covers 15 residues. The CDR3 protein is CASSTDRDGDTEAFF. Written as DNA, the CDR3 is TGTGCCAGCAGCACTGACAGGGATGGAGACACTGAAGCTTTCTTT.

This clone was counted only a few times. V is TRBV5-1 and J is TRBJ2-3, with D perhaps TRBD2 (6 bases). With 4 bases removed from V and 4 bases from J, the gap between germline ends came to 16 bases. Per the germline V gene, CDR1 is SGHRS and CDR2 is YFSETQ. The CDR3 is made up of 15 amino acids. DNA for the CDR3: TGCGCCAGCAGCGGGGGACTCCCTGGGGCAGATACGCAGTATTTT. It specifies CASSGGLPGADTQYF.

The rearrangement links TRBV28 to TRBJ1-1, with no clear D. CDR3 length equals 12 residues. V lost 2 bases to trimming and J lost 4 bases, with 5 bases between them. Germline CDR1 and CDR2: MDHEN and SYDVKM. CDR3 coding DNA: TGTGCCAGCAGTTTAACGCGCACTGAAGCTTTCTTT. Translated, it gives CASSLTRTEAFF.

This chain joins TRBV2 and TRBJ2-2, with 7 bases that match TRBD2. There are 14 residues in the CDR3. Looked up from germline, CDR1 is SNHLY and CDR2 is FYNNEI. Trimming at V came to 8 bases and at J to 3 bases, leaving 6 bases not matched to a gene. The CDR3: CASQRLADTGELFF. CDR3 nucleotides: TGTGCCAGCCAGAGACTAGCCGACACCGGGGAGCTGTTTTTT.

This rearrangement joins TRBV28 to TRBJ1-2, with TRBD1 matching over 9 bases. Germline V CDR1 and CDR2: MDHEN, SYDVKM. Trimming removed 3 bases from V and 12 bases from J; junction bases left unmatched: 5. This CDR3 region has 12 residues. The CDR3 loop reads CASSFDRGENTF. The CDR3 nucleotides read TGTGCCAGCAGTTTTGACAGGGGGGAGAACACCTTC.

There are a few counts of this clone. As DNA, the CDR3 is TGTGCCAGCAGTGAGCTAGCGGGAGATACGCGGGAGCAGTACTTC. Translating gives CASSELAGDTREQYF. This sequence joins TRBV25-1 and TRBJ2-7; 10 nucleotides match TRBD2. The CDR3 runs to 15 residues. CDR1 and CDR2 from the germline V gene are MGHDK and SYGVNS. Trimming at V came to 3 bases and at J to 7 bases, leaving 9 bases not matched to a gene.

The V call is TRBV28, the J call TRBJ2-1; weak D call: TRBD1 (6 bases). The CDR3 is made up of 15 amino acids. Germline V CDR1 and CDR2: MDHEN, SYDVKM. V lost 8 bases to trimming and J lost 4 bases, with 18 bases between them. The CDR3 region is CASRKAGDRYNEQFF. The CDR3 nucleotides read TGTGCCAGCCGAAAGGCAGGGGATAGGTACAATGAGCAGTTCTTC.

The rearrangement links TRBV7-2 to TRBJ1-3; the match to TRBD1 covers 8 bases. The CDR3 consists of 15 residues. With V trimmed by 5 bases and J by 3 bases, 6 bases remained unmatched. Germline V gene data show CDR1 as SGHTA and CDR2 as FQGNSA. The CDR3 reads CASSATGGGGNTIYF. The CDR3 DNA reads TGTGCCAGCAGCGCCACAGGGGGGGGTGGAAACACCATATATTTT.

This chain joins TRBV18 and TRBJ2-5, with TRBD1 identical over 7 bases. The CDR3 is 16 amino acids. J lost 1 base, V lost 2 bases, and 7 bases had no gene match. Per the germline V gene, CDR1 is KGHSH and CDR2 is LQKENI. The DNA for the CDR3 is TGTGCCAGCTCACCATCTGTCGGGGACAGCCAAGAGACCCAGTACTTC. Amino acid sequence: CASSPSVGDSQETQYF.

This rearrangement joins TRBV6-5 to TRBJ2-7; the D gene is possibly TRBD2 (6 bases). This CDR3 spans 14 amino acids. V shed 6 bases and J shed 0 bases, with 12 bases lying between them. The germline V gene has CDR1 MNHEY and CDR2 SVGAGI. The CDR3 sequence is CASRGGIYSYEQYF. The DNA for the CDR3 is TGTGCCAGCAGGGGCGGGATCTACTCCTACGAGCAGTACTTC.

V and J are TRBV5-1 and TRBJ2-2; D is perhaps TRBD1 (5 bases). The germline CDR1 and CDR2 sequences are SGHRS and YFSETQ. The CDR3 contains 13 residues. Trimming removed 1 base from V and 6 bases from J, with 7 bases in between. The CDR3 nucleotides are TGCGCCAGCAGCTTGCAGGGCCCCGGGGAGCTGTTTTTT. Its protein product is CASSLQGPGELFF.

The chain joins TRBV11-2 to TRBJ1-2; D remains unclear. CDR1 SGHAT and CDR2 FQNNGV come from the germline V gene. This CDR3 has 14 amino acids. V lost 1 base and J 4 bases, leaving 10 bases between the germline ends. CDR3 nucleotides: TGTGCCAGCAGCTTAGGCGAGGCCGCCTATGGCTACACCTTC. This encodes CASSLGEAAYGYTF.

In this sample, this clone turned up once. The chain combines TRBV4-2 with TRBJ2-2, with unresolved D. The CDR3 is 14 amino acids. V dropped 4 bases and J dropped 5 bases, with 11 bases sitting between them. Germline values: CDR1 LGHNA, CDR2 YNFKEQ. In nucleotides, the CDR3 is TGTGCCAGCAGCCCCAGACTCATTACCGGGGAGCTGTTTTTT. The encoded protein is CASSPRLITGELFF.

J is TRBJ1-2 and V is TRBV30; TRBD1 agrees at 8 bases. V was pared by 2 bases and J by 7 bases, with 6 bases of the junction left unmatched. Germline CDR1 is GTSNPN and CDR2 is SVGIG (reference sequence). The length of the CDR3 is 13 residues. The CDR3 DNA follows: TGTGCCTGGAGTCGGACAGGGACGGTTGGCTACACCTTC. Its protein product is CAWSRTGTVGYTF.

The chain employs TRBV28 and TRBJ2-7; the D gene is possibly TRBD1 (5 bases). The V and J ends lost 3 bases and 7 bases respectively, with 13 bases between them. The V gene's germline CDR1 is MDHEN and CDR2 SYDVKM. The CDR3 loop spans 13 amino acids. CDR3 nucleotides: TGTGCCAGCAGTTTCTATGGGGCCGGAGAGCAGTACTTC. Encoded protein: CASSFYGAGEQYF. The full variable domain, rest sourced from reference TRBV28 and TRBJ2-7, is DVKVTQSSRYLVKRTGEKVFLECVQDMDHENMFWYRQDPGLGLRLIYFSYDVKMKEKGDIPEGYSVSREKKERFSLILESASTNQTSMYLCASSFYGAGEQYFGPGTRLTVT.

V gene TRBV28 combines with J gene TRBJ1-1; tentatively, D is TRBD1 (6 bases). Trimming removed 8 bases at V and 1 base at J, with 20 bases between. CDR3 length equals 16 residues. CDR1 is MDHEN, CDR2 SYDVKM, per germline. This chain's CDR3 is CASPPLGSRGNTEAFF. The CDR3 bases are TGTGCCAGCCCCCCCCTAGGGTCCAGGGGGAACACTGAAGCTTTCTTT.

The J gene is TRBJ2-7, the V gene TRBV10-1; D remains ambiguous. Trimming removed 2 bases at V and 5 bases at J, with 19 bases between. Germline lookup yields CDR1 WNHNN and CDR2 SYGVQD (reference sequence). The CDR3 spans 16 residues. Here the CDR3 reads CASSEGLHSSLDEQYF. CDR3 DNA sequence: TGCGCCAGCAGTGAGGGTCTTCACTCGTCGTTGGACGAGCAGTACTTC.

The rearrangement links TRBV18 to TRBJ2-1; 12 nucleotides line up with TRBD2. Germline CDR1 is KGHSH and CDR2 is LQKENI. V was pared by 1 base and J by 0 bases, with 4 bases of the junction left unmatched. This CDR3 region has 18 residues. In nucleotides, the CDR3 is TGTGCCAGCTCACCACGGACTAGCGGGACCAGCTCCTACAATGAGCAGTTCTTC. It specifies CASSPRTSGTSSYNEQFF.

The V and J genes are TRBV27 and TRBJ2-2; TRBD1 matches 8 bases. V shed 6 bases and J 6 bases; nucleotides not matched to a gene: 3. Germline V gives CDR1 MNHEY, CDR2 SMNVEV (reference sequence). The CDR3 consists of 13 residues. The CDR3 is CASRNRGAGELFF. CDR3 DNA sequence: TGTGCCAGCAGGAACAGGGGGGCCGGGGAGCTGTTTTTT.